This TCR beta chain was sequenced in a study of shared clonotypes between healthy human individuals. Overall study findings and caveats: Represented genetic and exposure-history diversity was restricted by having few donors. Only blood underwent sampling, and tissue repertoires likely differ.

CDR1 and CDR2 from the germline V gene are SEHNR and FQNEAQ (reference sequence). Losses at the gene ends were 5 bases for V and 7 bases for J; bases not matched to a gene: 4. The CDR3 is made up of 13 amino acids. Each subset's genomic DNA was split evenly across several immunoSEQ plates. Profiling relied on immunoSEQ multiplex PCR, and the TCRdb table lists in-frame clones only, not all of them. The sample has about 490,000 clones, around 80% seen once. This clone was seen once. Its antigen is as yet unknown. The origin of this receptor is a woman aged 40 to 50 in good health. Some clones in this sample may be carry-over from other donors' samples. Material for sequencing was PBMCs. The rearrangement joins TRBV7-9 to TRBJ2-2; 7 bases are shared with TRBD2. Here the CDR3 reads CASSKGLGGELFF. CDR3 nucleotides: TGTGCCAGCAGCAAAGGACTAGGCGGGGAGCTGTTTTTT.